What follows is one T cell receptor beta chain and its context. What it recognizes is unknown. For TCR beta, cDNA was produced by 5'RACE template switching with UMIs. Reprocessing the 5' RACE reads, TCRdb reports a single entry for every CDR3 protein and omits DNA. The specimen's table records 5,100 or so distinct CDR3 sequences. The source of the sample is a study of T cells expressing NK-cell markers. Study details: It was sorted CD3+CD56-NKG2C+, CD3+CD56+NKG2C- and CD3+CD56+NKG2C+ T cells that provided the TCR beta repertoires. The sequencing cohort of eight donors included seven HCMV-seropositive individuals and one seronegative individual.

The CDR3 is 14 residues long. CDR1 and CDR2 (germline): LNHDA, SQIVND (reference sequence). Whole-study results and caveats: In a group of several donors, dominant NKG2C+ clonotypes represented about 1.0-7.5% of CD8+ T cells.

Material: blood T cells: a sorted CD56 or NKG2C T cell subset, CD4+ or CD8+ T cells, or bulk PBMC T cells (not recorded which). V is TRBV19 and J is TRBJ1-1. The sequence derives from a man younger than 35 in good health. CDR3: CASRKVGLWTEAFF.